This T cell receptor (beta chain) was recorded in a study of cytomegalovirus exposure and HLA in healthy donors. PCR used 60 Vbeta primers and 13 Jbeta primers. This table comes from immunoSEQ multiplex PCR, and its TCRdb copy is limited to in-frame clones, with some not included. In the table there are 160,000 or so clones, 65% to 90% of which are singletons. Germline-derived CDR1 and CDR2 are SGHDN and FVKESK. Trimming stripped 5 bases from V and 2 bases from J, with 11 bases between. This CDR3 comprises 14 residues. In its sample, this clone was seen once. The origin of this receptor is a young woman in good health and CMV-seronegative. The sample comprised PBMCs. The chain carries TRBV14 and TRBJ2-3; D gene ambiguous. The CDR3 bases are TGTGCCAGCAGCTTCGCATACACCACAGATACGCAGTATTTT. It codes for CASSFAYTTDTQYF.